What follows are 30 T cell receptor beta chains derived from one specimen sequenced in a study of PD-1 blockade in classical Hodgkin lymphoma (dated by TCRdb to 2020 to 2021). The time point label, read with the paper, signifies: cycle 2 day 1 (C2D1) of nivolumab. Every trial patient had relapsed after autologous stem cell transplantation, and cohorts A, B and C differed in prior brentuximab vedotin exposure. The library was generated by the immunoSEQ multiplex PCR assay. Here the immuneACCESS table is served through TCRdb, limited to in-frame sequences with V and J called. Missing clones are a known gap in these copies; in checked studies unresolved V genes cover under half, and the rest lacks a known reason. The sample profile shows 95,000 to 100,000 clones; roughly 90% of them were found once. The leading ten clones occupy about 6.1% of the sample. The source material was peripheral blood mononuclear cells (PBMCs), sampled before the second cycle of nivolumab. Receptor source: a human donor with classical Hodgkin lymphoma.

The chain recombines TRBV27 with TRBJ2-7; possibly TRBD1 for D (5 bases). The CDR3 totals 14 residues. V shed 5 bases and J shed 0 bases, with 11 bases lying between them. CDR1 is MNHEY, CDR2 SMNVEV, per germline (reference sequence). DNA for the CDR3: TGTGCCAGCAGTCTTACAGGATCCTCCTACGAGCAGTACTTC. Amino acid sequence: CASSLTGSSYEQYF.

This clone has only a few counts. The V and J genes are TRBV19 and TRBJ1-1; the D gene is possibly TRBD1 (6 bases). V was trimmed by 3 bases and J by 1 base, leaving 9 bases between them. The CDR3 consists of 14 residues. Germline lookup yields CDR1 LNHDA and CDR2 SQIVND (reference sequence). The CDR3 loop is CASSIGGGNTEAFF. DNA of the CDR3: TGTGCCAGTAGTATTGGAGGGGGGAACACTGAAGCTTTCTTT.

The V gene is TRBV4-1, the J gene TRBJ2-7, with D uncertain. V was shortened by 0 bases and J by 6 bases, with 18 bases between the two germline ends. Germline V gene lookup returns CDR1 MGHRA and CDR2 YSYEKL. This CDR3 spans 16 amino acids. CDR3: CASSQDHLGMLIEQYF. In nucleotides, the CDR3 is TGCGCCAGCAGCCAAGATCACTTAGGCATGCTCATCGAGCAGTACTTC.

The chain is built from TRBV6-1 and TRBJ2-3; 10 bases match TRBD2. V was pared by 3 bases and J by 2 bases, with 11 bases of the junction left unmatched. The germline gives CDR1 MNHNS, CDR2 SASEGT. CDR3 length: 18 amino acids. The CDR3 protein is CASSEQPLAGGLTDTQYF. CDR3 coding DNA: TGTGCCAGCAGTGAGCAACCTTTAGCGGGGGGCCTCACAGATACGCAGTATTTT.

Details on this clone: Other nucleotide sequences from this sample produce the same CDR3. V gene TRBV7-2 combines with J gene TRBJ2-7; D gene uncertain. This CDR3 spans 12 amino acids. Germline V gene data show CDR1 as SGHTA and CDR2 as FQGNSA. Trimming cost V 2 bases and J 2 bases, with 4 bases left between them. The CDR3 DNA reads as TGTGCCAGCAGCTTATCCCCCTACGAGCAGTACTTC. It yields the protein CASSLSPYEQYF.

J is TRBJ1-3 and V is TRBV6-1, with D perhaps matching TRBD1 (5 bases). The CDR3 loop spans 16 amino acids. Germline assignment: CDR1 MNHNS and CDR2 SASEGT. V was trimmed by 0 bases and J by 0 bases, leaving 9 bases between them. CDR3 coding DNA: TGTGCCAGCAGTGAAGCCAGGGCGAGCTCTGGAAACACCATATATTTT. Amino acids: CASSEARASSGNTIYF.

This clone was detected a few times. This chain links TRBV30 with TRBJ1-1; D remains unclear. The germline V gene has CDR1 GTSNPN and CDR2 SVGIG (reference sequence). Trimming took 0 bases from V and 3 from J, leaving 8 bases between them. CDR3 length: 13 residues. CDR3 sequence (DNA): TGTGCCTGGAGTGTATACAGTTACACTGAAGCTTTCTTT. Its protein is CAWSVYSYTEAFF.

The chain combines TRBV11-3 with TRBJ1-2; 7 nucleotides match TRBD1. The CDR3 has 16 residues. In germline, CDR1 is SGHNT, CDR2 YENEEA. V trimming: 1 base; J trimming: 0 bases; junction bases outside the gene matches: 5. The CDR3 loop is CASSLGGTAANYGYTF. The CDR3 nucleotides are TGTGCCAGCAGCTTAGGAGGGACAGCTGCTAACTATGGCTACACCTTC. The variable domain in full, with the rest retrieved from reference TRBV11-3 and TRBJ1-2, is EAGVVQSPRYKIIEKKQPVAFWCNPISGHNTLYWYLQNLGQGPELLIRYENEEAVDDSQLPKDRFSAERLKGVDSTLKIQPAELGDSAVYLCASSLGGTAANYGYTFGSGTRLTVV.

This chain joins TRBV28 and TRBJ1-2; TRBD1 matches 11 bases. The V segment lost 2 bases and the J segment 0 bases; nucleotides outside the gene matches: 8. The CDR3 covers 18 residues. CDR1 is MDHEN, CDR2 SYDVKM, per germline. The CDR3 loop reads CASSLKAGTGGANYGYTF. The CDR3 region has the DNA TGTGCCAGCAGTTTAAAGGCTGGGACAGGGGGAGCTAACTATGGCTACACCTTC.

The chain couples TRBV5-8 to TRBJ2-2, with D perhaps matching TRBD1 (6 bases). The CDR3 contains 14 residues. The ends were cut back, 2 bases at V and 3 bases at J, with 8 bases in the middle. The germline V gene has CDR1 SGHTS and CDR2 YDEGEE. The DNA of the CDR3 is TGTGCCAGCAGCTTAGGACAGTACACCGGGGAGCTGTTTTTT. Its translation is CASSLGQYTGELFF. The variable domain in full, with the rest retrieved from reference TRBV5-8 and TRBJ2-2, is EAGVTQSPTHLIKTRGQQATLRCSPISGHTSVYWYQQALGLGLQFLLWYDEGEERNRGNFPPRFSGRQFPNYSSELNVNALELEDSALYLCASSLGQYTGELFFGEGSRLTVL.

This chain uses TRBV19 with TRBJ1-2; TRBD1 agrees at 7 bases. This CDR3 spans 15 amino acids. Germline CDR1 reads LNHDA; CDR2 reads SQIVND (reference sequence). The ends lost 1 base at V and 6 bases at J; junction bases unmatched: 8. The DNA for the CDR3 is TGTGCCAGTAGTATAGGCCTTGGAACAGGGGATGGCTACACCTTC. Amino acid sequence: CASSIGLGTGDGYTF.

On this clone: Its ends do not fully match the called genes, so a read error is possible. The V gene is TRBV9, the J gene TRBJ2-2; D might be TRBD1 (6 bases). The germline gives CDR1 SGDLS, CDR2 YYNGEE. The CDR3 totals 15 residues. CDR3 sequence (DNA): TGTGCGAGCACAGGGTTTTTAGGCGACACCGGGGAGCTGTTTTTT. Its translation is CASTGFLGDTGELFF.

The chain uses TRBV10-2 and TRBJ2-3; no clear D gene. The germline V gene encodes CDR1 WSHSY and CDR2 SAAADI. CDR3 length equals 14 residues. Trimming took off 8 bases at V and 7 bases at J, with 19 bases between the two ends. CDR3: CASGPEAISYTQYF. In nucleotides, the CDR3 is TGCGCCAGCGGACCCGAGGCGATATCATATACGCAGTATTTT.

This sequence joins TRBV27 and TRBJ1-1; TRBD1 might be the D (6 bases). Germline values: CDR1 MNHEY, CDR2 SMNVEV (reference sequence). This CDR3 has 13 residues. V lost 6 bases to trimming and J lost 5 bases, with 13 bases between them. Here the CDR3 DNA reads TGTGCCAGCAGCTCCAGGGGAAGGACTGAAGCTTTCTTT. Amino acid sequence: CASSSRGRTEAFF.

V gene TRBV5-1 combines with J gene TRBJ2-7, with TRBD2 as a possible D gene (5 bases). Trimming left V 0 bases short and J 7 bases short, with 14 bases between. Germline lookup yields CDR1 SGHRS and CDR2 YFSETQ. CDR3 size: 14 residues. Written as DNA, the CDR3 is TGCGCCAGCAGCTTGGATCAGGAGGTAGGGGAGCAGTACTTC. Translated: CASSLDQEVGEQYF.

CDR3 in DNA: TGTGCCAGCAGCTCGAGTGATGTCGTCTTACATGTCATCGATGAGCAGTTCTTC. It specifies CASSSSDVVLHVIDEQFF. The J gene is TRBJ2-1, the V gene TRBV11-1, with D hard to call. The CDR3 runs to 18 residues. Per germline, CDR1 SGHAT and CDR2 FQDESV (reference sequence). The germline V and J ends were trimmed by 4 bases and 8 bases, with 27 bases remaining between them.

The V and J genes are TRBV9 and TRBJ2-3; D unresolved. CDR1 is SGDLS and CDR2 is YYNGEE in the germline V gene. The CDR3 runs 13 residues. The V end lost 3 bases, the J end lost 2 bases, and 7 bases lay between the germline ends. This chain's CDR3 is CASSARTTDTQYF. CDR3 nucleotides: TGTGCCAGCAGCGCGAGGACCACAGATACGCAGTATTTT.

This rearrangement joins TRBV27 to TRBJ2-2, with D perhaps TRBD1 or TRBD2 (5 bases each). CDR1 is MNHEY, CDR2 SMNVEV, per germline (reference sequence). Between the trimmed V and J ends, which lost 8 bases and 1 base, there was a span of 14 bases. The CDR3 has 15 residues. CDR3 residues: CASLSVGGNTGELFF. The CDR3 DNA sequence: TGTGCCAGCCTCTCCGTTGGGGGGAACACCGGGGAGCTGTTTTTT.

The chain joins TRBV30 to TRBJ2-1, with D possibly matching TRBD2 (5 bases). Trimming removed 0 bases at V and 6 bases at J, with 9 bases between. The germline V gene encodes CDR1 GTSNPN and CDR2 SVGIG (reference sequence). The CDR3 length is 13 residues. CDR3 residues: CAWSVEGSNEQFF. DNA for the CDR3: TGTGCCTGGAGTGTAGAGGGTTCCAATGAGCAGTTCTTC.

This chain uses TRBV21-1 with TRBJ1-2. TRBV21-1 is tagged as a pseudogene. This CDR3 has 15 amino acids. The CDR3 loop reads CASSINRRANYGYTF. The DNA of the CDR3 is TGTGCCAGCAGCATCAATAGGAGGGCCAACTATGGCTACACCTTC.

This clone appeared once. CDR3 sequence (DNA): TGTGCCAGCAGGCCGACTAGCGGGGGGGTCGATGAGCAGTTCTTC. It translates to CASRPTSGGVDEQFF. This chain joins TRBV28 and TRBJ2-1; 14 bases fit TRBD2. The CDR3 is 15 residues long. Germline lookup yields CDR1 MDHEN and CDR2 SYDVKM. The V and J ends lost 6 bases and 8 bases, in that order; junction bases with no gene match: 6. Full variable domain (remainder filled in from reference TRBV28 and TRBJ2-1): DVKVTQSSRYLVKRTGEKVFLECVQDMDHENMFWYRQDPGLGLRLIYFSYDVKMKEKGDIPEGYSVSREKKERFSLILESASTNQTSMYLCASRPTSGGVDEQFFGPGTRLTVL.

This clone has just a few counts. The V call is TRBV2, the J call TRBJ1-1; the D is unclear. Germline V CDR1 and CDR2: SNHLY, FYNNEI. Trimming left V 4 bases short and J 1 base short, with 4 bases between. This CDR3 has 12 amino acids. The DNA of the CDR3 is TGTGCCAGCAGTGGGGAGAACACTGAAGCTTTCTTT. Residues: CASSGENTEAFF.

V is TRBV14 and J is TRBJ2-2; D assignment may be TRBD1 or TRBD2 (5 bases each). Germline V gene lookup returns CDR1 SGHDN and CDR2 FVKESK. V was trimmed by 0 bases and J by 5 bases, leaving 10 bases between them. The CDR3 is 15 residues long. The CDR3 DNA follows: TGTGCCAGCAGCCAAGATTCGTGGGGGACCGGGGAGCTGTTTTTT. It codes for CASSQDSWGTGELFF.

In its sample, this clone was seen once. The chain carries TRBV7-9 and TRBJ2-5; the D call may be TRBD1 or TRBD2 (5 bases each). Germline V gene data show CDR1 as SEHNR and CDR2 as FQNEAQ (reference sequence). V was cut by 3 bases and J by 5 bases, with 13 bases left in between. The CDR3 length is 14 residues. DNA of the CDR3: TGTGCCAGCAGCTTCTGGTGGGGGTGGGAGACCCAGTACTTC. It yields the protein CASSFWWGWETQYF.

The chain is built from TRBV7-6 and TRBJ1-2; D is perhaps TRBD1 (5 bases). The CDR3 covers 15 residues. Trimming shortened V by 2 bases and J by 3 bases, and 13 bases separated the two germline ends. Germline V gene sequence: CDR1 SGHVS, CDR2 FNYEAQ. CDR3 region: CASSLREGFDYGYTF. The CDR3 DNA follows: TGTGCCAGCAGCTTAAGGGAGGGGTTTGACTATGGCTACACCTTC. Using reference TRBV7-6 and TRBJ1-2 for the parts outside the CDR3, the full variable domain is GAGVSQSPRYKVTKRGQDVALRCDPISGHVSLYWYRQALGQGPEFLTYFNYEAQQDKSGLPNDRFSAERPEGSISTLTIQRTEQRDSAMYRCASSLREGFDYGYTFGSGTRLTVV.

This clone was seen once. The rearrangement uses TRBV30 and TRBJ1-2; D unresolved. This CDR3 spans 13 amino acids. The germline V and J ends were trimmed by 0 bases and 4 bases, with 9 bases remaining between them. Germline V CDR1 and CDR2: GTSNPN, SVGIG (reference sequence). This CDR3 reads CAWSVMTAYGYTF. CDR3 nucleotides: TGTGCCTGGAGTGTAATGACGGCCTATGGCTACACCTTC.

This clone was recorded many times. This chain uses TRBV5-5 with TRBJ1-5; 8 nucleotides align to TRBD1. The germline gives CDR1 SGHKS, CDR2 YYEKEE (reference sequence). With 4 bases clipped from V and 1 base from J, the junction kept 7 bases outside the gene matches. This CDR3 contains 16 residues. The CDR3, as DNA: TGTGCCAGCAGCCTAGGACAGGGAGGAAGCAATCAGCCCCAGCATTTT. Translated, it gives CASSLGQGGSNQPQHF.

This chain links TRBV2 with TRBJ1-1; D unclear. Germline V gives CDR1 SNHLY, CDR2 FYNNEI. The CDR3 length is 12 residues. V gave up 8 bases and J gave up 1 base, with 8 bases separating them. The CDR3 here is CASGRGNTEAFF. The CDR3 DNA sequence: TGTGCCAGCGGGCGGGGGAACACTGAAGCTTTCTTT.

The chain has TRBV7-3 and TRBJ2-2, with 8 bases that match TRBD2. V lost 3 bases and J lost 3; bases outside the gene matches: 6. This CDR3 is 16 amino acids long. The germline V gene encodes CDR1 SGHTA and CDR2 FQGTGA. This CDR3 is CASSLGKAGDTGELFF. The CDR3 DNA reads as TGTGCCAGCAGCTTGGGGAAAGCGGGGGACACCGGGGAGCTGTTTTTT.

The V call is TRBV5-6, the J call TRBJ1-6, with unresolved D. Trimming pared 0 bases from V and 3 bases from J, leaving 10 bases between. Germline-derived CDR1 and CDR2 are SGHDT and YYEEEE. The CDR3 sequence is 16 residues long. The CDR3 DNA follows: TGTGCCAGCAGCTTGGAGGGCTTCAGCTATAATTCACCCCTCCACTTT. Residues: CASSLEGFSYNSPLHF.